The following is a T cell receptor beta chain sequence with its context. The antigen it binds to is not known. No base quality information exists; no much larger clone differs at one position. For sequencing, an Illumina NovaSeq 6000 was employed. Using 5'RACE with constant-segment primers, TCRalpha and TCRbeta cDNA libraries were constructed, with sample barcodes and unique molecular identifiers added in the process. RNA was extracted from every sample with Trizol reagent. Amplification of the libraries took two PCR steps, and the second step added a second sample barcode plus Illumina TruSeq adapters. The libraries were sequenced on an Illumina NovaSeq using 2 x 150 bp paired-end reads. In the authors' own workflow: The reads were demultiplexed and collapsed into UMI-guided consensus sequences using migec v1.2.7. Using mixcr v2.1.11, UMI consensuses were aligned to TRA and TRB V and J templates and then assembled into clonotypes. Clonotypes were classified as expanded or contracted when called significant by both edgeR and NoisET, with noise models trained on biological replicates. For edgeR calls, the cutoffs were a false discovery rate-adjusted p below 0.01 and a log2 fold-change threshold of 1. As an exploratory analysis of dynamics, max-normalized trajectories of the 1000 most abundant clonotypes were examined with PCA combined with hierarchical clustering. Each responding clone was given a CD4 or CD8 phenotype based on the CD4+ and CD8+ repertoires, which had been sequenced separately. TCRdb reanalyzed the raw reads on its own, using fastp at Q25 for trimming and MiXCR for clone calling, and kept in-frame beta chains. Every distinct CDR3 protein forms one entry, paired with its most common genes and DNA. TCRdb's processing, not the authors' own work, is the source of the V and J calls. Present in this sample are under 450,000 distinct CDR3 sequences, more than 20% of which were seen just once. The ten biggest clones cover roughly 23% of the sample.

This sample was taken from a study of T-cell memory formation after mild COVID-19 (dated by TCRdb to the early 2020s). In the study overall: Most TCR sequence clusters were specific to one of the two donors. Two young, previously healthy adult volunteers, one female and one male, were included in the cohort. In a couple of donors, T-cell clones that expanded and contracted after mild COVID-19 were tracked by sequencing TCRalpha and TCRbeta repertoires over time. Overall study results and their limits: Contracting CD4+ clones were located mainly in the CM and EM memory subsets, whereas CD8+ clones were found to be enriched in EMRA. Clones contracting from day 15 to 85 had balanced CD4/CD8 phenotypes, while a second wave expanding from day 15 to 37 was biased towards CD4+. SARS-CoV-2 specificity was not confirmed for the second-wave clones peaking on day 37. Some responding clones were detected in pre-infection memory, which suggested that pre-existing cross-reactive memory T cells had joined the SARS-CoV-2 response. Only a couple of mild cases were covered in the study, and larger cohorts including severe cases with pre-infection samples were considered necessary.

PBMCs were isolated by Ficoll-Paque density gradient centrifugation. In the germline V gene, CDR1 corresponds to LGHNA and CDR2 to YNFKEQ. Ends trimmed: V by 4 bases, J by 6 bases; bases unmatched to a gene: 3. The CDR3 runs 14 amino acids, cysteine and phenylalanine included. Of the read, only the CDR3 DNA is kept; its 42 bases are in frame from base 1. The TCR comes from a young man who had mild COVID-19 (a few samples of this study predate the infection). The sample titles of this study are shuffled in the database, so cell type and time point are left out; the donor was told from shared clones. Here the chain combines TRBV4-2 and TRBJ2-2; TRBD1 aligns with 9 central bases. The sequenced material came from PBMCs or a T cell subset sorted from them (not recorded which). The CDR3 region: CASSLDRGAGELFF. The DNA sequence is as follows: TGTGCCAGCAGCCTGGACAGGGGCGCCGGGGAGCTGTTTTTT.